This T cell receptor beta chain was obtained from a study of regulatory T cells in long-lasting Graves disease. With regard to this clonotype: The antigen is undetermined.

Whole-study findings and limits: When disease was persistent, TRBV28, TRBJ1-2 and TRBJ2-5 were the favored segments.

Germline V gene lookup returns CDR1 LNHDA and CDR2 SQIVND (reference sequence). V lost 10 bases and J lost 9; bases outside the gene matches: 9. The CDR3 is 12 residues long. Described time point: newly diagnosed GD, antithyroid drugs for less than 3 months. The TCR library was made from RNA that had been extracted from PBMCs in TRIzol. Construction of TCR beta libraries relied on iRepertoire HTBI primers and on Arm-PCR targeting CDR3 regions. TCRdb redid the calling of the multiplex PCR reads with MiXCR, one entry per CDR3 protein. In the table there are approximately 540,000 distinct CDR3 sequences, 12% of which are singletons. The sample also formed part of further work on T cells in Graves' hyperthyroidism and ophthalmopathy. That paper notes: If no ophthalmopathy progression occurred within 18 months, Graves' hyperthyroidism was stable. With a median lead of roughly 6.2 months before onset, the model predicted ophthalmopathy.

The receptor was derived from a woman in her twenties or thirties with Graves disease. V is TRBV19 and J is TRBJ1-5, with 7 bases that match TRBD1. The sequencing here drew on peripheral blood mononuclear cells (PBMCs), taken at new diagnosis, from a patient treated with antithyroid drugs. CDR3 region: CATGTELWPQHF. The CDR3 bases are TGTGCCACCGGGACAGAGCTCTGGCCCCAGCATTTT.